A selection of T cell receptor beta chains follows, all from one sample in a study of CD8+ T cells in alopecia areata. TCRdb's copy holds only in-frame clones and misses some; the assay was immunoSEQ multiplex PCR. Among 150,000 to 200,000 clones listed, around 71% were seen once. The sequencing used CD8+ T cells sorted from blood, collected at week 0. These TCRs come from a human donor with alopecia areata. CDR3s include the opening cysteine and the closing phenylalanine or tryptophan. A D gene is named only where the DNA matches it firmly. Not all rows give a size; the values are once, few, many and, for expanded clones, a class.

j_gene: TRBJ2-7; abundance: NA; d_gene: TRBD1; len: 16; v_gene: TRBV7-2; CDR3aa: CASSLADRGRTYEQYF; CDR3nt: TGTGCCAGCAGCTTAGCGGACAGGGGGCGAACCTACGAGCAGTACTTC
j_gene: TRBJ2-7; abundance: NA; d_gene: NA; len: 11; v_gene: TRBV4-1; CDR3aa: CASSQDSEQYF; CDR3nt: TGCGCCAGCAGCCAAGATAGCGAGCAGTACTTC
j_gene: TRBJ2-1; abundance: many; d_gene: NA; len: 15; v_gene: TRBV19; CDR3aa: CASSINGGSLNEQFF; CDR3nt: TGTGCCAGTAGTATAAACGGAGGATCCCTCAATGAGCAGTTCTTC
j_gene: TRBJ1-2; abundance: NA; d_gene: TRBD1; len: 16; v_gene: TRBV27; CDR3aa: CASRPPRGQGAGGYTF; CDR3nt: TGTGCCAGCAGACCCCCCCGGGGACAGGGGGCAGGTGGCTACACCTTC
j_gene: TRBJ1-2; abundance: NA; d_gene: NA; len: 14; v_gene: TRBV27; CDR3aa: CASSRTNANYGYTF; CDR3nt: TGTGCCAGCAGTCGGACCAACGCTAACTATGGCTACACCTTC
j_gene: TRBJ2-2; abundance: NA; d_gene: NA; len: 11; v_gene: TRBV20-1; CDR3aa: CSAPQRGELFF; CDR3nt: TGCAGTGCTCCCCAGCGCGGGGAGCTGTTTTTT
j_gene: TRBJ1-2; abundance: NA; d_gene: TRBD1; len: 12; v_gene: TRBV29-1; CDR3aa: CSADTGAYGYTF; CDR3nt: TGCAGCGCCGATACAGGGGCCTATGGCTACACCTTC
j_gene: TRBJ2-5; abundance: NA; d_gene: NA; len: 14; v_gene: TRBV2; CDR3aa: CASRVGRAQETQYF; CDR3nt: TGTGCCAGCAGAGTGGGCAGGGCCCAAGAGACCCAGTACTTC
j_gene: TRBJ2-5; abundance: NA; d_gene: TRBD1; len: 16; v_gene: TRBV14; CDR3aa: CASSRQGIPLQETQYF; CDR3nt: TGTGCCAGCAGCCGACAGGGAATCCCCCTCCAAGAGACCCAGTACTTC
j_gene: TRBJ2-1; abundance: NA; d_gene: TRBD1; len: 14; v_gene: TRBV7-9; CDR3aa: CASSYRGSYNEQFF; CDR3nt: TGTGCCAGCAGCTACAGGGGATCCTACAATGAGCAGTTCTTC
j_gene: TRBJ2-2; abundance: NA; d_gene: NA; len: 15; v_gene: TRBV7-9; CDR3aa: CASSFPASNTGELFF; CDR3nt: TGTGCCAGCAGCTTCCCCGCTTCGAACACCGGGGAGCTGTTTTTT
j_gene: TRBJ2-7; abundance: NA; d_gene: NA; len: 13; v_gene: TRBV11-3; CDR3aa: CASSLRQTYEQYF; CDR3nt: TGTGCCAGCAGCTTGAGACAGACCTACGAGCAGTACTTC
j_gene: TRBJ1-1; abundance: NA; d_gene: NA; len: 15; v_gene: TRBV29-1; CDR3aa: CSTYGTRGDYTEAFF; CDR3nt: TGCAGCACATACGGGACCCGCGGGGATTACACTGAAGCTTTCTTT
j_gene: TRBJ2-1; abundance: few; d_gene: NA; len: 20; v_gene: TRBV13; CDR3aa: CASSSRDPQSGTGRYNEQFF; CDR3nt: TGTGCCAGCAGCTCCCGTGACCCCCAGAGCGGTACGGGGAGGTACAATGAGCAGTTCTTC
j_gene: TRBJ1-1; abundance: few; d_gene: NA; len: 17; v_gene: TRBV5-1; CDR3aa: CASSLASRGGVNTEAFF; CDR3nt: TGCGCCAGCAGCTTGGCCTCGAGGGGAGGAGTGAACACTGAAGCTTTCTTT
j_gene: TRBJ2-3; abundance: NA; d_gene: NA; len: 14; v_gene: TRBV13; CDR3aa: CASSSGSGASTQYF; CDR3nt: TGTGCCAGCAGCTCTGGGTCGGGCGCTAGTACGCAGTATTTT
j_gene: TRBJ2-7; abundance: NA; d_gene: NA; len: 12; v_gene: TRBV5-6; CDR3aa: CASSSGIYEQYF; CDR3nt: TGTGCCAGCAGTTCAGGGATCTACGAGCAGTACTTC
j_gene: TRBJ1-3; abundance: NA; d_gene: NA; len: 17; v_gene: TRBV13; CDR3aa: CASSPFGRLSSGNTIYF; CDR3nt: TGTGCCAGCAGCCCCTTCGGACGACTCTCTTCTGGAAACACCATATATTTT
j_gene: TRBJ1-5; abundance: NA; d_gene: TRBD1; len: 14; v_gene: TRBV27; CDR3aa: CASRTGFSNQPQHF; CDR3nt: TGTGCCAGCAGGACAGGGTTTAGCAATCAGCCCCAGCATTTT
j_gene: TRBJ1-2; abundance: NA; d_gene: NA; len: 13; v_gene: TRBV25-1; CDR3aa: CASSGSDRYGYTF; CDR3nt: TGTGCCAGCAGTGGGTCAGACAGATATGGCTACACCTTC
j_gene: TRBJ1-2; abundance: NA; d_gene: TRBD1; len: 15; v_gene: TRBV29-1; CDR3aa: CSVENQGASNYGYTF; CDR3nt: TGCAGCGTTGAAAATCAGGGGGCGAGTAACTATGGCTACACCTTC
j_gene: TRBJ2-7; abundance: NA; d_gene: TRBD1; len: 14; v_gene: TRBV4-1; CDR3aa: CASSYENDRDEQYF; CDR3nt: TGCGCCAGCAGCTACGAAAATGACAGGGACGAGCAGTACTTC
j_gene: TRBJ2-7; abundance: NA; d_gene: TRBD1; len: 17; v_gene: TRBV29-1; CDR3aa: CSAIAIPADRVVYEQYF; CDR3nt: TGCAGCGCCATCGCCATCCCCGCGGACAGGGTGGTCTACGAGCAGTACTTC
j_gene: TRBJ2-7; abundance: NA; d_gene: NA; len: 16; v_gene: TRBV5-6; CDR3aa: CASSSDAAFDSYEQYF; CDR3nt: TGTGCCAGCAGCTCGGACGCGGCCTTCGACTCCTACGAGCAGTACTTC
j_gene: TRBJ2-3; abundance: NA; d_gene: NA; len: 13; v_gene: TRBV7-8; CDR3aa: CASSLLDTDTQYF; CDR3nt: TGTGCCAGCAGCTTACTGGACACAGATACGCAGTATTTT
j_gene: TRBJ2-5; abundance: NA; d_gene: TRBD1; len: 16; v_gene: TRBV7-7; CDR3aa: CASSLVSAGGKETQYF; CDR3nt: TGTGCTAGCAGCTTAGTATCGGCAGGGGGAAAAGAGACCCAGTACTTC
j_gene: TRBJ2-7; abundance: NA; d_gene: TRBD2; len: 15; v_gene: TRBV19; CDR3aa: CASSTKAGLYYEQYF; CDR3nt: TGTGCCAGTAGTACCAAAGCGGGGCTTTACTACGAGCAGTACTTC
j_gene: TRBJ2-4; abundance: NA; d_gene: TRBD1; len: 15; v_gene: TRBV6-1; CDR3aa: CASSLKQGRRNIQYF; CDR3nt: TGTGCCAGCAGTTTGAAACAGGGGCGACGAAACATTCAGTACTTC
j_gene: TRBJ1-6; abundance: NA; d_gene: TRBD1; len: 18; v_gene: TRBV2; CDR3aa: CASSRTGVFARTNSPLHF; CDR3nt: TGTGCCAGCAGCCGGACAGGGGTTTTCGCGAGGACTAATTCACCCCTCCACTTT
j_gene: TRBJ1-2; abundance: NA; d_gene: NA; len: 14; v_gene: TRBV30; CDR3aa: CAWDPWASNYGYTF; CDR3nt: TGTGCCTGGGACCCGTGGGCCTCTAACTATGGCTACACCTTC
j_gene: TRBJ1-5; abundance: NA; d_gene: TRBD1; len: 14; v_gene: TRBV5-6; CDR3aa: CASSTGTGGQPQHF; CDR3nt: TGTGCCAGCAGCACCGGGACAGGGGGACAGCCCCAGCATTTT
j_gene: TRBJ1-1; abundance: NA; d_gene: TRBD1; len: 16; v_gene: TRBV7-3; CDR3aa: CASSLKGDRDLTEAFF; CDR3nt: TGTGCCAGCAGCTTAAAAGGGGACAGGGACCTTACTGAAGCTTTCTTT
j_gene: TRBJ1-5; abundance: few; d_gene: TRBD1; len: 16; v_gene: TRBV2; CDR3aa: CASSDIKGASGQPQHF; CDR3nt: TGTGCCAGCAGTGATATTAAGGGGGCTTCGGGTCAGCCCCAGCATTTT
j_gene: TRBJ1-1; abundance: few; d_gene: NA; len: 11; v_gene: TRBV30; CDR3aa: CAWSWDTEAFF; CDR3nt: TGTGCCTGGAGTTGGGACACTGAAGCTTTCTTT
j_gene: TRBJ2-5; abundance: NA; d_gene: NA; len: 17; v_gene: TRBV15; CDR3aa: CATSRVLRGQRAETQYF; CDR3nt: TGTGCCACCAGCAGAGTCCTCCGAGGACAGCGTGCGGAGACCCAGTACTTC
j_gene: TRBJ1-1; abundance: few; d_gene: NA; len: 13; v_gene: TRBV6-5; CDR3aa: CASSPGTPTEAFF; CDR3nt: TGTGCCAGCAGCCCCGGGACACCCACTGAAGCTTTCTTT
j_gene: TRBJ2-7; abundance: NA; d_gene: TRBD1; len: 16; v_gene: TRBV29-1; CDR3aa: CSVEDLGQESTYEQYF; CDR3nt: TGCAGCGTTGAAGACCTTGGACAGGAATCAACCTACGAGCAGTACTTC
j_gene: TRBJ1-5; abundance: NA; d_gene: NA; len: 17; v_gene: TRBV13; CDR3aa: CASSLGRGLDGNQPQHF; CDR3nt: TGTGCCAGCAGCTTAGGTAGGGGGTTAGATGGCAATCAGCCCCAGCATTTT
j_gene: TRBJ2-7; abundance: NA; d_gene: NA; len: 13; v_gene: TRBV2; CDR3aa: CASRREQSYEQYF; CDR3nt: TGTGCCAGCAGGAGGGAGCAGTCCTACGAGCAGTACTTC
j_gene: TRBJ2-7; abundance: NA; d_gene: TRBD1; len: 15; v_gene: TRBV5-4; CDR3aa: CASSLALTGAYEQYF; CDR3nt: TGTGCCAGCAGCTTGGCCCTAACAGGGGCCTACGAGCAGTACTTC
j_gene: TRBJ1-2; abundance: NA; d_gene: NA; len: 10; v_gene: TRBV21-1; CDR3aa: CASSKVTTHF; CDR3nt: TGTGCCAGCAGCAAAGTCACCACGCACTTC
j_gene: TRBJ2-7; abundance: NA; d_gene: NA; len: 12; v_gene: TRBV10-3; CDR3aa: CAISESPREQYF; CDR3nt: TGTGCCATCAGTGAGTCGCCAAGGGAGCAGTACTTC
j_gene: TRBJ1-5; abundance: NA; d_gene: NA; len: 13; v_gene: TRBV5-1; CDR3aa: CASSLSGSQPQHF; CDR3nt: TGCGCCAGCAGCTTGTCAGGGTCTCAGCCCCAGCATTTT
j_gene: TRBJ2-5; abundance: few; d_gene: TRBD2; len: 18; v_gene: TRBV4-2; CDR3aa: CASSQDIFAAGGRETQYF; CDR3nt: TGTGCCAGCAGCCAAGATATATTTGCGGCGGGGGGACGAGAGACCCAGTACTTC
j_gene: TRBJ1-2; abundance: NA; d_gene: NA; len: 14; v_gene: TRBV27; CDR3aa: CATLPGGANYGYTF; CDR3nt: TGTGCCACCCTACCGGGGGGAGCTAACTATGGCTACACCTTC
j_gene: TRBJ1-3; abundance: NA; d_gene: NA; len: 15; v_gene: TRBV2; CDR3aa: CASIRGRSSGNTIYF; CDR3nt: TGTGCCAGCATCCGAGGGAGGAGCTCTGGAAACACCATATATTTT
j_gene: TRBJ1-5; abundance: NA; d_gene: NA; len: 14; v_gene: TRBV19; CDR3aa: CASSIGPSNQPQHF; CDR3nt: TGTGCCAGTAGTATAGGGCCTAGCAATCAGCCCCAGCATTTT
j_gene: TRBJ2-7; abundance: NA; d_gene: NA; len: 13; v_gene: TRBV6-5; CDR3aa: CAITPRFSYEQYF; CDR3nt: TGTGCCATAACTCCAAGGTTTTCCTACGAGCAGTACTTC
j_gene: TRBJ2-5; abundance: NA; d_gene: NA; len: 14; v_gene: TRBV4-1; CDR3aa: CASSQERTTETQYF; CDR3nt: TGCGCCAGCAGCCAAGAGCGGACTACTGAGACCCAGTACTTC
j_gene: TRBJ1-1; abundance: few; d_gene: TRBD1; len: 15; v_gene: TRBV4-1; CDR3aa: CASSQRQGADTEAFF; CDR3nt: TGCGCCAGCAGCCAGAGACAGGGGGCGGACACTGAAGCTTTCTTT
j_gene: TRBJ1-1; abundance: NA; d_gene: NA; len: 10; v_gene: TRBV29-1; CDR3aa: CSVEDTEAFF; CDR3nt: TGCAGCGTTGAAGACACTGAAGCTTTCTTT
j_gene: TRBJ1-2; abundance: few; d_gene: NA; len: 10; v_gene: TRBV2; CDR3aa: CASRGYGYTF; CDR3nt: TGTGCCAGCAGAGGGTATGGCTACACCTTC
j_gene: TRBJ1-1; abundance: once; d_gene: NA; len: 14; v_gene: TRBV27; CDR3aa: CASSLSGTNTEAFF; CDR3nt: TGTGCCAGCAGTTTATCAGGGACGAACACTGAAGCTTTCTTT
j_gene: TRBJ1-1; abundance: NA; d_gene: NA; len: 14; v_gene: TRBV30; CDR3aa: CAWVQKGGGTEAFF; CDR3nt: TGTGCCTGGGTTCAAAAAGGTGGGGGCACTGAAGCTTTCTTT
j_gene: TRBJ2-6; abundance: NA; d_gene: NA; len: 17; v_gene: TRBV7-9; CDR3aa: CASSLEGTLSGANVLTF; CDR3nt: TGTGCCAGCAGCTTAGAGGGGACCCTCTCTGGGGCCAACGTCCTGACTTTC
j_gene: TRBJ2-1; abundance: NA; d_gene: TRBD2; len: 17; v_gene: TRBV29-1; CDR3aa: CSVEGLAGGPAYNEQFF; CDR3nt: TGCAGCGTTGAGGGACTAGCGGGGGGGCCGGCCTACAATGAGCAGTTCTTC
j_gene: TRBJ2-7; abundance: NA; d_gene: NA; len: 14; v_gene: TRBV29-1; CDR3aa: CSTSRTADGQEQYF; CDR3nt: TGCAGCACCTCCCGGACGGCGGATGGGCAAGAGCAGTACTTC